This TCR beta chain was observed in a study of T cell responses to AZD1222 COVID-19 vaccine (dated by TCRdb to about 2021). A note on the overall study: A total of over 230 trial participants underwent TCR sequencing, of whom about 210 had received two doses of AZD1222 and 26 had received two doses of the MenACWY control vaccine. Trial participants were enrolled into age subgroups of 18-55, 56-69 and 70-plus years, which contained 148, 28 and 57 TCR-sequenced participants, respectively.

With regard to this clone: The clone's antigen remains unknown. Base qualities are not recorded, but no much larger clone differs from it by a single base.

The meaning of the sample's time point label: about 28 days (+/-7) after the second vaccine dose. AZD1222 recipients with second doses at about 4 weeks or about 12 weeks were pooled, because spike-specific TCR depth and breadth did not differ between schedules. Samples from vaccinated people were obtained from the UK trials COV001 and COV002, which included a single-blind randomized controlled phase 2/3 trial of AZD1222 (ChAdOx1 nCoV-19) in healthy adults. For TCRbeta chain sequencing, PBMC samples were collected from trial participants at day 0 and at day 28 after the second dose. What the research found in general, with its limitations: After two AZD1222 doses, both the breadth and the depth of spike-specific TCRs were significantly higher than at day 0 and than in MenACWY recipients. Nearly half of unique spike-specific TCRs reportedly recognized epitopes outside regions mutated in the B.1.351 and B.1.1.7 variants. Participants were mostly white British, with more females than males. The authors suggested clonal diversity may have been underestimated. The 56-69-year group was small, and its depth increase did not reach significance, likely because of low power. No day 14 peak-response samples were available, so repertoires were characterized only after the peak T cell response. Vaccine-associated CD4 TCRs spanned the whole spike protein, with dominant responses in regions 160-218 and 743-854. Conclusions about previously exposed vaccinees are limited because only 6 or 7 AZD1222 recipients were SARS-CoV-2 seropositive at baseline.

The CDR3 regions of human TCRbeta chains were subjected to immunosequencing. Concerning the study's data processing: Repertoire TCRs were matched against a reference library of SARS-CoV-2-specific TCRs generated with the MIRA antigen-specificity platform. Breadth was defined as the fraction of unique TCRs that were SARS-CoV-2-associated. Depth was defined as the fraction of total T cells that were SARS-CoV-2-associated. Using the MIRA data, every spike-specific TCR was mapped to the spike region that the TCR reacted to and assigned to either a CD4 or a CD8 class. Log10-transformed breadth and depth values were compared by one-way ANOVA with Sidak's multiple comparisons tests. Imported from immuneACCESS, the table was reduced by TCRdb to in-frame sequences with V and J called. These copies leave out some clones; in studies compared against another copy, an unresolved V gene accounts for under half, and the cause of the remainder is not known. V and J calls and clone size come straight from that table; D and trimming were deduced from the DNA. Here the sample has roughly 120,000 clones; around 84% occur a single time. The top ten clonotypes cover approximately 15% of the sample.

The cysteine opens and the phenylalanine closes a CDR3 of 16 amino acids. Only the CDR3 DNA stays, 48 bases, in frame from base 1. V is shortened by 5 bases, J by 1 base, and the region joining them spans 18 bases. Looking up the germline V gene yields CDR1 SGHDT and CDR2 YYEEEE. The origin of this receptor is an adult who received the AZD1222 COVID-19 vaccine. The sample was peripheral blood, taken 28 days after the second AZD1222 dose. The chain is made from TRBV5-6 and TRBJ1-1; there is no confident call for the D gene. The nucleotide sequence reads TGTGCCAGCAGATCGCTATGGGCAGGCGGGAACACTGAAGCTTTCTTT. Its translation is CASRSLWAGGNTEAFF.